These 8 T cell receptor beta chains originate from one sample sequenced in a study of T cells in tuberculosis. Only in-frame clones appear in the TCRdb table, and some are missing; sequencing was by immunoSEQ multiplex PCR. The table lists around 32,000 clones, roughly 95% of them singletons. Material: PBMCs. The receptor set was obtained from a donor under 30 with latent tuberculosis or without tuberculosis infection.

The chain joins TRBV5-1 to TRBJ2-5, with D perhaps TRBD2 (5 bases). CDR1 and CDR2 from the germline V gene are SGHRS and YFSETQ. CDR3 size: 15 residues. Trimming removed 4 bases at V and 10 bases at J, with 23 bases between. CDR3: CASSTSFAGGRSQYF. The CDR3 coding sequence is TGCGCCAGCAGCACCAGCTTCGCTGGTGGGAGAAGCCAGTACTTC.

The chain combines TRBV10-1 with TRBJ2-2; D unclear. Per germline, CDR1 WNHNN and CDR2 SYGVQD (reference sequence). The CDR3 sequence is 14 residues long. V was clipped by 0 bases and J by 5 bases, with 7 bases between them. The CDR3 spells CASSESAGTGELFF. The CDR3 region has the DNA TGCGCCAGCAGTGAGTCGGCAGGAACCGGGGAGCTGTTTTTT.

J is TRBJ1-2 and V is TRBV11-2; no reliable D call. Germline-derived CDR1 and CDR2 are SGHAT and FQNNGV. This CDR3 is 13 amino acids long. V was pared by 4 bases and J by 2 bases, with 8 bases between. The CDR3 is CASSSGSNYGYTF. In DNA form, the CDR3 reads TGTGCCAGCAGCTCCGGGTCCAACTATGGCTACACCTTC.

The gene calls are TRBV4-2 and TRBJ2-7, with TRBD2 matching 15 bases. The length of the CDR3 is 15 residues. Germline values: CDR1 LGHNA, CDR2 YNFKEQ. The J segment lost 6 bases and the V segment lost 3 bases, leaving 3 bases of the junction unmatched. CDR3 sequence: CASSQEGLAGGEQYF. Here the CDR3 DNA reads TGTGCCAGCAGCCAGGAGGGACTAGCGGGAGGCGAGCAGTACTTC.

In DNA, the CDR3 is TGTGCCAGCAGTGAAGGTATGAGATTGAACACTGAAGCTTTCTTT. The encoded protein is CASSEGMRLNTEAFF. The chain couples TRBV6-1 to TRBJ1-1, with D unresolved. Trimming removed 1 base at V and 0 bases at J, with 9 bases between. The germline V gene has CDR1 MNHNS and CDR2 SASEGT. The CDR3 loop spans 15 amino acids.

V is TRBV29-1 and J is TRBJ2-4; TRBD1 might be the D (5 bases). Germline assignment: CDR1 SQVTM and CDR2 ANQGSEA. The CDR3 covers 14 residues. With 0 bases removed from V and 1 base from J, the gap between germline ends came to 7 bases. The CDR3 protein is CSVEETAAKNIQYF. The CDR3 nucleotides are TGCAGCGTTGAAGAGACAGCGGCCAAAAACATTCAGTACTTC.

The chain joins TRBV25-1 to TRBJ2-2; no firm D call. The CDR3 runs to 13 residues. V was pared by 4 bases and J by 2 bases, with 5 bases between. The germline gives CDR1 MGHDK, CDR2 SYGVNS. As DNA, the CDR3 is TGTGCCAGCAGTGTCTTTAACACCGGGGAGCTGTTTTTT. This sequence encodes CASSVFNTGELFF.

CDR3: CAISERTVKPDTQYF. CDR3 sequence (DNA): TGTGCCATCAGTGAGCGGACAGTCAAACCAGATACGCAGTATTTT. The gene calls are TRBV10-3 and TRBJ2-3; the D gene is possibly TRBD1 (6 bases). V was clipped by 2 bases and J by 4 bases, with 13 bases between them. Germline lookup yields CDR1 ENHRY and CDR2 SYGVKD. CDR3 length equals 15 residues.